This entry is about one T cell receptor (beta chain). This entry comes from a study of shared clonotypes between healthy human individuals. All the donors were Caucasian adults who lived in Nashville, Tennessee. Template for every sorted-subset replicate PCR totaled approximately 0.2 ug DNA, roughly 30,000 T cell genomes. Clones were sequenced by immunoSEQ multiplex PCR, and TCRdb holds only the in-frame ones, with some missing. The sample lists approximately 1,000,000 clones; 75% to 85% were seen once. The CDR3 spans 16 residues. V was shortened by 0 bases and J by 2 bases, with 12 bases between the two germline ends. The V gene's germline CDR1 is SGHRS and CDR2 YFSETQ.

The genes are TRBV5-1 and TRBJ1-3; D unresolved. The TCR originated in a man between 18 and 35 years old in good health. Some clones in this sample may be carry-over from other donors' samples. Sequenced material: memory CD4+ T cells from PBMCs. The sample's subset: CD45RA-negative fraction. CDR3 bases: TGCGCCAGCAGCTTGGCCTACAGTGTAACTGGAAACACCATATATTTT. Its translation: CASSLAYSVTGNTIYF.